This TCR beta chain was obtained from a study of blood T cell repertoires in COVID-19. For the study at large: Both acute and convalescent COVID-19 samples were obtained from the United States, Italy and Spain.

Assay: immunoSEQ multiplex PCR; the TCRdb copy retains only in-frame clones and omits some. The sample holds about 400,000 clones, roughly 90% seen once. The sample holds one count of this clone. This TCR was recovered from a man aged 40-50 years with acute or convalescent COVID-19. The sequencing input was peripheral blood.

The CDR3 loop is CASSLTPGQISYNEQFF. Here the CDR3 DNA reads TGCGCCAGCAGCTTGACCCCGGGACAGATCTCCTACAATGAGCAGTTCTTC. The rearrangement uses TRBV5-1 and TRBJ2-1; 7 bases agree with TRBD1. V lost 1 base and J lost 0; bases outside the gene matches: 7. Germline assignment: CDR1 SGHRS and CDR2 YFSETQ. This CDR3 is 17 amino acids long.